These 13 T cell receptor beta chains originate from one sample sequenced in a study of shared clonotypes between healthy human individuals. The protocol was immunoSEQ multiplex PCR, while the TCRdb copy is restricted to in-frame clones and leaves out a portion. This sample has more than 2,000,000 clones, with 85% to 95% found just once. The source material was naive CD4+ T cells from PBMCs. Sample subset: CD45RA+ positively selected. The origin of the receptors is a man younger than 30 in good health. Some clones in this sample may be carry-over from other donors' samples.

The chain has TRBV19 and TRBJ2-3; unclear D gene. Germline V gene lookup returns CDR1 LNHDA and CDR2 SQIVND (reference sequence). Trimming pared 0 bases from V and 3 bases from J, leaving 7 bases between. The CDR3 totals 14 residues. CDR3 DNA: TGTGCCAGTAGTATAGAGGGCCAGACAGATACGCAGTATTTT. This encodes CASSIEGQTDTQYF.

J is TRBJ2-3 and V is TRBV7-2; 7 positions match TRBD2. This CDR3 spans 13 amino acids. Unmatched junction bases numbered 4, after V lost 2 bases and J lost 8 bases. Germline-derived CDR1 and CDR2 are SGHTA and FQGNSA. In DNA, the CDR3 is TGTGCCAGCAGCTTATGGGAGGGACCTACGCAGTATTTT. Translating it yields CASSLWEGPTQYF.

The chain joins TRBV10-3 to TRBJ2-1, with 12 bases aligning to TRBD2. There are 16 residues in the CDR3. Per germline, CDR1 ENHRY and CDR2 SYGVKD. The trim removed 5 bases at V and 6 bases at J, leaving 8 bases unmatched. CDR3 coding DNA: TGTGCCATCAGTACTCACGTGACTAGCGGGAGCAATGAGCAGTTCTTC. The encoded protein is CAISTHVTSGSNEQFF.

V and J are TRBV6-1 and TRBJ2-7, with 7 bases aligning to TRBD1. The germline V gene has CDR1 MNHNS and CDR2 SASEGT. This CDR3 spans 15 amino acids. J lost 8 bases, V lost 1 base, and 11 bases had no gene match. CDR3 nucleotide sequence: TGTGCCAGCAGTGAAGAGGGGGCCCCGCAGGTGAAGCAGTACTTC. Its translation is CASSEEGAPQVKQYF.

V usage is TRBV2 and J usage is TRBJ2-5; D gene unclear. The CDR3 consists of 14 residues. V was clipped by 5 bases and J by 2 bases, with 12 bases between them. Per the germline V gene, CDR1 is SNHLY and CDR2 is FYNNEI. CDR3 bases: TGTGCCAGCAGTCCCCCGCCCCCGCAAGAGACCCAGTACTTC. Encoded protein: CASSPPPPQETQYF. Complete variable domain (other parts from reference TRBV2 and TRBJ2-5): EPEVTQTPSHQVTQMGQEVILRCVPISNHLYFYWYRQILGQKVEFLVSFYNNEISEKSEIFDDQFSVERPDGSNFTLKIRSTKLEDSAMYFCASSPPPPQETQYFGPGTRLLVL.

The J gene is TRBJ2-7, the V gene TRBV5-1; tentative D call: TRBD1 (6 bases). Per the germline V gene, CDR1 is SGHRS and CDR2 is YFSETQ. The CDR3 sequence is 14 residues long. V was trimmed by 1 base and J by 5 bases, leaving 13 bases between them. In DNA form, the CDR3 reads TGCGCCAGCAGCTTGACAGGGTCCGACGACGAGCAGTACTTC. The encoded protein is CASSLTGSDDEQYF. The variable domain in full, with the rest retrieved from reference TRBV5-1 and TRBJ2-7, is KAGVTQTPRYLIKTRGQQVTLSCSPISGHRSVSWYQQTPGQGLQFLFEYFSETQRNKGNFPGRFSGRQFSNSRSEMNVSTLELGDSALYLCASSLTGSDDEQYFGPGTRLTVT.

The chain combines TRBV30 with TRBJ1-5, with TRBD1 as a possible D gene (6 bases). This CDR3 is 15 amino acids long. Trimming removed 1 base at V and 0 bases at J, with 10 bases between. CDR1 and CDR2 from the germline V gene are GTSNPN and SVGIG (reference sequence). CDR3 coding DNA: TGTGCCTGGAGTGGCAGGGGTTTTAGCAATCAGCCCCAGCATTTT. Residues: CAWSGRGFSNQPQHF.

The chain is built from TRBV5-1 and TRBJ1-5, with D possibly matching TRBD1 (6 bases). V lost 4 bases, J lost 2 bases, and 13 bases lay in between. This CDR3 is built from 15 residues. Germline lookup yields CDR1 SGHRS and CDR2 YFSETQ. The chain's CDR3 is CASSVTGLGNQPQHF. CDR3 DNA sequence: TGCGCCAGCAGCGTTACAGGGTTGGGCAATCAGCCCCAGCATTTT.

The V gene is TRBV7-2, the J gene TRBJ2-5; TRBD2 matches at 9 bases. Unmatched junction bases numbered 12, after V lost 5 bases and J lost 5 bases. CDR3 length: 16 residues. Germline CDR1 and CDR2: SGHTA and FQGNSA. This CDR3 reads CASSQYLAGVDETQYF. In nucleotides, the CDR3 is TGTGCCAGCAGCCAGTACTTAGCGGGAGTAGATGAGACCCAGTACTTC.

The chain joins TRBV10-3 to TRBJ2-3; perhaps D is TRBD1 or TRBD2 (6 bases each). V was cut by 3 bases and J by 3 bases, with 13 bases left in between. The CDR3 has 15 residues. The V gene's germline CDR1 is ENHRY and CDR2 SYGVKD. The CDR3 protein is CAISDGGTETDTQYF. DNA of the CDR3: TGTGCCATCAGTGACGGGGGCACGGAGACAGATACGCAGTATTTT.

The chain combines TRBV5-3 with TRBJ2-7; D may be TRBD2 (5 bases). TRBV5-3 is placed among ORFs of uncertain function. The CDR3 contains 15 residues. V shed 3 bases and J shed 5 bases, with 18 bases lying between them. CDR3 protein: CARSSLCGSGDEQYF. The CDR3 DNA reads TGTGCCAGAAGCTCCTTGTGTGGGAGTGGCGACGAGCAGTACTTC.

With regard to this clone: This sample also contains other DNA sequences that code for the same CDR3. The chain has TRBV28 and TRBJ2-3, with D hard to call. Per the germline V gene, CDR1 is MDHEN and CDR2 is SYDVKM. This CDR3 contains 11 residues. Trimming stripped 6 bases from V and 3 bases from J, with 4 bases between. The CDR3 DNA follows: TGTGCCAGCAGCCGAACAGATACGCAGTATTTT. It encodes CASSRTDTQYF. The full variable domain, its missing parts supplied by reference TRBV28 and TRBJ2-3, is DVKVTQSSRYLVKRTGEKVFLECVQDMDHENMFWYRQDPGLGLRLIYFSYDVKMKEKGDIPEGYSVSREKKERFSLILESASTNQTSMYLCASSRTDTQYFGPGTRLTVL.

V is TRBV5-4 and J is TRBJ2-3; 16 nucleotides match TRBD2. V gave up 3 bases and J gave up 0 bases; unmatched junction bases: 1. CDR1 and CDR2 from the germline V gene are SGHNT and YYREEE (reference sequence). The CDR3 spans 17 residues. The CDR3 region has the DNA TGTGCCAGCAGCTCGGGACTAGCGGGAGGGAGCACAGATACGCAGTATTTT. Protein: CASSSGLAGGSTDTQYF.